This TCR beta chain emerged from a study of blood T cell repertoires in COVID-19. Background on the study: The United States, Italy and Spain provided the acute and convalescent COVID-19 samples.

Cohort allocation depended upon clinical history that participants reported. V lost 1 base, J lost 2 bases, and 9 bases stayed unmatched. The CDR3 totals 17 residues. CDR1 LGHDT and CDR2 YNNKEL come from the germline V gene (reference sequence). Methods used by the authors: Estimated nucleated cell counts came from reference gene primer amplification. Clones were sequenced by immunoSEQ multiplex PCR, and TCRdb holds only the in-frame ones, with some missing. The V and J calls and the clone size are those of that table, but D and trimming were determined from the DNA. The table records over 200,000 clones, under 85% of them present only once.

The chain joins TRBV3-1 (or the pseudogene TRBV3-2) to TRBJ1-1, with 8 bases lining up with TRBD1. The TCR comes from a man aged 60-69 years who had recovered from COVID-19. Sequencing was carried out using PBMCs or T cells enriched from blood (not recorded which). The CDR3 DNA is TGTGCCAGCAGCCAAGCTAGTACAGGGGGTGGAAACACTGAAGCTTTCTTT. Amino acid sequence: CASSQASTGGGNTEAFF.